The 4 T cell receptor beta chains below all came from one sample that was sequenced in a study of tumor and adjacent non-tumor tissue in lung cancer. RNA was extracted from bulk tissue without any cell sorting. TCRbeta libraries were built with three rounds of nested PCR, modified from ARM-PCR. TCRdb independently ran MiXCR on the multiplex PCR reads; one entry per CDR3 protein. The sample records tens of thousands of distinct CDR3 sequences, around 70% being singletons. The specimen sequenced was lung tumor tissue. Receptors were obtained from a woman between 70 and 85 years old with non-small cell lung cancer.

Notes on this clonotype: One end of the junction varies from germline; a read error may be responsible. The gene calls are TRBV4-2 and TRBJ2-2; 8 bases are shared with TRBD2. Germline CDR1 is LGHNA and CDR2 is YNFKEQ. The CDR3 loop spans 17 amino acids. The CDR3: CASSHDYSGEDTGELFF. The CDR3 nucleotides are TGTGCCAGCAGCCATGATTATAGCGGGGAAGACACCGGAGAGCTGTTTTTT.

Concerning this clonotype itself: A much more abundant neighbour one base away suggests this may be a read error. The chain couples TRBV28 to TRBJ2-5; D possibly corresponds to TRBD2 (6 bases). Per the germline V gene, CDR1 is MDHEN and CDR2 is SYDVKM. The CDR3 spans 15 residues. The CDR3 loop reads CVSSLLSGSQETQYF. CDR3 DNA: TGTGTCAGCAGCCTTCTCTCCGGGAGCCAAGAGACCCAGTACTTC.

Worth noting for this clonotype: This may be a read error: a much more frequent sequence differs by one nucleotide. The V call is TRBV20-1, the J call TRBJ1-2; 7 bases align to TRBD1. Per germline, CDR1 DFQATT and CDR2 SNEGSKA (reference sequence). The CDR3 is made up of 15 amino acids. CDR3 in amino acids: CIARDQTNRGYGYTF. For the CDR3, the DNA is TGCATTGCTAGAGATCAAACGAACAGGGGCTATGGCTACACCTTC.

The CDR3 spells CASSFDGLEQYF. The CDR3, as DNA: TGTGCCAGCAGTTTTGACGGGCTCGAGCAGTACTTC. V usage is TRBV12-3 or TRBV12-4 and J usage is TRBJ2-7; D unresolved. V lost 3 bases and J 6 bases, leaving 9 bases between the germline ends. The CDR3 sequence is 12 residues long.